The 2 T cell receptor beta chains in this list originate from one sample, sequenced in a study of cytomegalovirus exposure and HLA in healthy donors. The PCR had 60 Vbeta and 13 Jbeta primers. Profiling relied on immunoSEQ multiplex PCR, and the TCRdb table lists in-frame clones only, not all of them. Altogether 55,000 to 80,000 clones are present, roughly 65% being singletons, with the ten largest covering just over 2%. Material for sequencing was PBMCs. These receptors all come from a woman aged 30 to 39 in good health and CMV-seronegative.

This sequence joins TRBV5-4 and TRBJ1-1; TRBD1 might be the D (5 bases). The CDR3 consists of 15 residues. V shed 0 bases and J shed 4 bases, with 13 bases lying between them. Germline values: CDR1 SGHNT, CDR2 YYREEE (reference sequence). CDR3 nucleotide sequence: TGTGCCAGCAGCTTGGGGGAGGGGTGGGGCACTGAAGCTTTCTTT. It encodes CASSLGEGWGTEAFF.

The V gene is TRBV4-3, the J gene TRBJ1-3; no clear D. Germline V gives CDR1 LGHNA, CDR2 YSLEER. Trimming shortened V by 1 base and J by 2 bases, and 9 bases separated the two germline ends. The CDR3 is 15 residues long. For the CDR3, the DNA is TGCGCCAGCAGCCAAGCGAGAGGGACTGGAAACACCATATATTTT. Translating gives CASSQARGTGNTIYF.